The T cell receptor (beta chain) described here comes from a study of blood T cell repertoires in COVID-19. Study context: The origin of the acute and convalescent COVID-19 samples was the United States, Italy and Spain. In each case, the material was cDNA or gDNA derived from T cells, B-cell-depleted T cells, or PBMCs.

Authors' methods: Estimation of nucleated cell counts relied on the amplification of reference gene primers. The repertoire was sequenced with immunoSEQ multiplex PCR; TCRdb's copy has only in-frame clones and lacks some. V, J and clone size are those of that table, while D and trimming were read from the DNA. The sample has about 360,000 clones; around 86% are singletons. V lost 5 bases to trimming and J lost 2 bases, with 13 bases between them. Looked up from germline, CDR1 is LNHDA and CDR2 is SQIVND (reference sequence). The CDR3 totals 15 residues. The chain links TRBV19 to TRBJ1-3; D uncertain. Specimen: peripheral blood. The clonotype comes from a human donor in a cohort sampled during active COVID-19. CDR3 amino acids: CASSPAGFAGNTIYF. The CDR3 DNA reads TGTGCCAGTAGTCCCGCGGGGTTTGCTGGAAACACCATATATTTT.